The clone carrying this T cell receptor beta chain was counted only a few times. As yet, its antigen is unknown. This sample was included in a study of T-cell memory formation after mild COVID-19. Background on the study: TCR clusters were largely donor specific.

5'RACE with constant-segment primers built TCRalpha and TCRbeta cDNA libraries with UMIs. TCRdb fed the 5' RACE reads into MiXCR, producing one record per CDR3 protein. The table shows 170,000 or so distinct CDR3 sequences, with about 21% occurring only once. The germline gives CDR1 SGHRS, CDR2 YFSETQ. The CDR3 extends over 15 amino acids. J lost 4 bases, V lost 4 bases, and 8 bases had no gene match. Study conclusions and caveats: Memory from before infection featured some responding clones, which suggests cross-reactive memory joined. There was no confirmation that second-wave clones peaking on day 37 were SARS-CoV-2 specific.

This chain connects TRBV5-1 to TRBJ2-7, with TRBD2 matching over 10 bases. This TCR was recovered from an adult woman who had mild COVID-19 (a few samples of this study predate the infection). Cell type and time point are not known. Material: PBMCs or a T cell subset sorted from them (not recorded which). The CDR3 coding sequence is TGCGCCAGCAGCCCGCCAGCTAGCGGGAGATACGAGCAGTACTTC. Translating it yields CASSPPASGRYEQYF.